Below are 23 T cell receptor beta chains sequenced from a single sample in a study of cytomegalovirus exposure and HLA in healthy donors. The PCR used 60 Vbeta and 13 Jbeta primers. Clones were sequenced by immunoSEQ multiplex PCR, and TCRdb holds only the in-frame ones, with some missing. Of over 120,000 clones in the sample, 75% were seen once. Sequencing was done on a sample of PBMCs. All receptors come from a young man in good health and CMV-seronegative.

This clone was recorded a few times. The chain has TRBV18 and TRBJ2-3; perhaps TRBD1 as D (6 bases). Germline V gene lookup returns CDR1 KGHSH and CDR2 LQKENI. This CDR3 contains 12 residues. The V end was cut by 10 bases, the J end by 3 bases, with 11 bases between. CDR3 in amino acids: CATEGTTDTQYF. Written as DNA, the CDR3 is TGTGCCACCGAGGGGACAACAGATACGCAGTATTTT.

The chain links TRBV7-9 to TRBJ2-5; 10 nucleotides agree with TRBD1. V lost 6 bases to trimming and J lost 3 bases; unmatched junction nucleotides: 16. This CDR3 has 18 residues. Germline V gene lookup returns CDR1 SEHNR and CDR2 FQNEAQ (reference sequence). The CDR3 DNA follows: TGTGCCAGCAGTGGCCGGGACAGGGGAGCAGAAGGGAAAGAGACCCAGTACTTC. Residues: CASSGRDRGAEGKETQYF.

The chain is built from TRBV6-1 and TRBJ1-1; D call uncertain. Germline values: CDR1 MNHNS, CDR2 SASEGT. Deletions cut 0 bases from V and 0 bases from J, with 11 bases between. The CDR3 covers 16 residues. CDR3 loop: CASSEARRLLNTEAFF. DNA for the CDR3: TGTGCCAGCAGTGAAGCGCGGCGGCTATTGAACACTGAAGCTTTCTTT.

CDR3 nucleotides: TGCGCCAGCAGCGCTGACAGTGATGGCTACACCTTC. This translates into CASSADSDGYTF. The chain combines TRBV5-1 with TRBJ1-2; a possible D gene is TRBD1 (5 bases). V lost 4 bases and J lost 6, with 10 bases in between. Germline CDR1 reads SGHRS; CDR2 reads YFSETQ. There are 12 residues in the CDR3.

The V and J genes are TRBV11-2 and TRBJ2-1; no clear D gene. This CDR3 is 12 amino acids long. CDR1 and CDR2 (germline): SGHAT, FQNNGV. Trimming cost V 4 bases and J 5 bases, with 6 bases left between them. This chain's CDR3 is CASSSDNNEQFF. CDR3 coding DNA: TGTGCCAGCAGCTCCGACAACAATGAGCAGTTCTTC.

This rearrangement joins TRBV5-4 to TRBJ2-4; TRBD1 aligns across 11 bases. V gave up 3 bases and J gave up 2 bases; unmatched junction bases: 4. The CDR3 consists of 16 residues. Germline loops: CDR1 SGHNT, CDR2 YYREEE (reference sequence). CDR3 DNA sequence: TGTGCCAGCAGCTCTGGACAGGGGGCGCCCAAAAACATTCAGTACTTC. It translates to CASSSGQGAPKNIQYF.

The chain has TRBV5-1 and TRBJ1-2; D gene unclear. CDR3 length equals 13 residues. Germline V lookup: CDR1 SGHRS, CDR2 YFSETQ. Trimming cost V 1 base and J 2 bases, with 6 bases left between them. CDR3 region: CASSLSQNYGYTF. In DNA, the CDR3 is TGCGCCAGCAGCTTGAGTCAGAACTATGGCTACACCTTC.

A note on this clone: One end of the junction is discordant with germline, which a read error may explain. The same CDR3 can be traced to other DNA sequences in this sample. The gene calls are TRBV19 and TRBJ1-5; 10 nucleotides line up with TRBD1. Germline-derived CDR1 and CDR2 are LNHDA and SQIVND (reference sequence). The CDR3 extends over 16 amino acids. CDR3 in DNA: TGTGCCAGTAGTCCCCAGGGACAGGGGAGCAACCAGCCCCAGCATTTT. It is translated as CASSPQGQGSNQPQHF.

The rearrangement joins TRBV4-2 to TRBJ2-1; 9 positions match TRBD1. V shed 1 base, J shed 0 bases, and the junction held 16 bases outside the gene matches. This CDR3 spans 21 amino acids. Looked up from germline, CDR1 is LGHNA and CDR2 is YNFKEQ. The CDR3 loop is CASSQVATGQGFLSSYNEQFF. In nucleotides, the CDR3 is TGTGCCAGCAGCCAAGTTGCTACGGGACAGGGTTTTCTAAGCTCCTACAATGAGCAGTTCTTC.

J is TRBJ2-7 and V is TRBV5-5; D perhaps matches TRBD2 (6 bases). Germline-derived CDR1 and CDR2 are SGHKS and YYEKEE (reference sequence). Trimming removed 0 bases at V and 3 bases at J, with 13 bases between. The CDR3 contains 15 residues. The CDR3, as DNA: TGTGCCAGCAGCTTGGCCGGGGCGGGATTCTACGAGCAGTACTTC. Translating it yields CASSLAGAGFYEQYF.

V gene TRBV13 combines with J gene TRBJ2-5, with D tentatively TRBD2 (5 bases). Trimming stripped 5 bases from V and 3 bases from J, with 16 bases between. The CDR3 spans 15 residues. Germline lookup yields CDR1 PRHDT and CDR2 FYEKMQ (reference sequence). CDR3: CASSPDGWGEETQYF. Here the CDR3 DNA reads TGTGCCAGCAGCCCCGACGGGTGGGGAGAAGAGACCCAGTACTTC.

In nucleotides, the CDR3 is TGTGCCAGCAGTTCGCCTAGCGGGAGGGCAGATACGCAGTATTTT. This encodes CASSSPSGRADTQYF. The chain is built from TRBV27 and TRBJ2-3; 12 bases are shared with TRBD2. Germline CDR1 MNHEY, CDR2 SMNVEV (reference sequence). The trim removed 4 bases at V and 4 bases at J, leaving 3 bases unmatched. The CDR3 length is 15 residues.

V gene TRBV5-1 combines with J gene TRBJ2-3, with a possible D match to TRBD2 (6 bases). Germline V lookup: CDR1 SGHRS, CDR2 YFSETQ. V was clipped by 0 bases and J by 2 bases, with 7 bases between them. The CDR3 spans 14 residues. The CDR3 is CASSLGRDTDTQYF. CDR3 nucleotides: TGCGCCAGCAGCTTGGGGCGGGACACAGATACGCAGTATTTT.

The chain has TRBV12-2 and TRBJ1-2. TRBV12-2 is a pseudogene. The CDR3 loop spans 14 amino acids. The CDR3 reads CASRLRTTNYGYTF. The CDR3 bases are TGTGCAAGTCGCCTCAGGACTACTAACTATGGCTACACCTTC.

The chain combines TRBV28 with TRBJ1-1, with D perhaps TRBD1 (6 bases). Germline loops: CDR1 MDHEN, CDR2 SYDVKM. The length of the CDR3 is 14 residues. Deletions cut 6 bases from V and 7 bases from J, with 18 bases between. The CDR3 bases are TGTGCCAGCAGACAAGGGGGGGGCAGGGTTGAAGCTTTCTTT. Protein sequence: CASRQGGGRVEAFF.

The DNA for the CDR3 is TGTGCCAGCATGCAGGCCCCAGGTCTCGAGCAGTACTTC. It encodes CASMQAPGLEQYF. This chain joins TRBV2 and TRBJ2-7; D is uncertain. CDR3 length: 13 residues. V was pared by 7 bases and J by 6 bases, with 16 bases between. Germline V gene lookup returns CDR1 SNHLY and CDR2 FYNNEI.

This chain joins TRBV19 and TRBJ1-3; D possibly corresponds to TRBD1 (6 bases). The germline V gene encodes CDR1 LNHDA and CDR2 SQIVND (reference sequence). The CDR3 runs 18 residues. Deletions cut 7 bases from V and 0 bases from J, with 22 bases between. The CDR3 DNA reads as TGTGCCAGTAAGGAGGTGCCCACAGGGACCTACTCTGGAAACACCATATATTTT. Translation: CASKEVPTGTYSGNTIYF.

The chain joins TRBV2 to TRBJ2-7; possibly TRBD2 for D (6 bases). The CDR3 is 11 amino acids. V lost 3 bases and J lost 6, with 6 bases in between. Germline CDR1 and CDR2: SNHLY and FYNNEI. Here the CDR3 reads CASSEGGEQYF. In nucleotides, the CDR3 is TGTGCCAGCAGTGAGGGGGGCGAGCAGTACTTC.

The chain couples TRBV30 to TRBJ2-7, with 10 nucleotides matching TRBD1. The junction had 9 bases not matched to a gene; V was cut back by 7 bases and J by 3 bases. This CDR3 contains 14 residues. Germline CDR1 GTSNPN, CDR2 SVGIG (reference sequence). DNA for the CDR3: TGTGCCTTTTATCGGGACAGGGGAAACTACGAGCAGTACTTC. Protein product: CAFYRDRGNYEQYF.

This sequence joins TRBV6-1 and TRBJ1-1, with TRBD1 as a possible D gene (6 bases). The CDR3 has 15 residues. The ends were cut back, 4 bases at V and 0 bases at J, with 12 bases in the middle. The germline gives CDR1 MNHNS, CDR2 SASEGT. In DNA form, the CDR3 reads TGTGCCAGCAGTGGACGGACAGACTTGAACACTGAAGCTTTCTTT. Protein sequence: CASSGRTDLNTEAFF.

The CDR3 protein is CASSLLQGYPETQYF. DNA of the CDR3: TGTGCCAGCAGCTTGTTACAGGGGTATCCGGAGACCCAGTACTTC. The chain recombines TRBV5-6 with TRBJ2-5; TRBD1 aligns across 7 bases. Germline assignment: CDR1 SGHDT and CDR2 YYEEEE. The V gene end was trimmed by 1 base and the J gene end by 5 bases; junction bases not matched to a gene: 8. This CDR3 is built from 15 residues.

This clone was seen only a few times. DNA for the CDR3: TGTGCCAGCAGTGAAGCCACCGGGTCGGGGAATTCACCCCTCCACTTT. Protein product: CASSEATGSGNSPLHF. The chain links TRBV6-1 to TRBJ1-6; no clear D gene. V gave up 0 bases and J gave up 7 bases, with 13 bases separating them. Germline loops: CDR1 MNHNS, CDR2 SASEGT. The CDR3 totals 16 residues.

The chain is built from TRBV27 and TRBJ1-1, with D maybe TRBD1 (5 bases). V was shortened by 7 bases and J by 0 bases, with 21 bases between the two germline ends. The CDR3 has 17 residues. CDR1 and CDR2 from the germline V gene are MNHEY and SMNVEV (reference sequence). CDR3 bases: TGTGCCAGCATCTTACGCCTTGGAAGGGGAATGAACACTGAAGCTTTCTTT. Translation gives CASILRLGRGMNTEAFF.